This is a list of T cell receptor beta chains from one sample in a study of cytomegalovirus exposure and HLA in healthy donors. Clones were sequenced by immunoSEQ multiplex PCR, and TCRdb holds only the in-frame ones, with some missing. The profile shows some 190,000 clones, roughly 90% of them singletons. The sequencing sample was made of PBMCs. The source of these receptors is a woman aged 25 to 39 in good health and CMV-seronegative. The CDR3 runs from the conserved cysteine through the conserved F or W.

v_call: TRBV19
cdr3_length: 14
cdr3_aa: CASSLYSSYNEQFF

v_call: TRBV15
cdr3_length: 15
cdr3_aa: CATSSPWTGWNGYTF

v_call: TRBV5-1
cdr3_length: 12
cdr3_aa: CASSLALETQYF

v_call: TRBV28
cdr3_length: 16
cdr3_aa: CASSTFQGSGNTEAFF

v_call: TRBV5-1
cdr3_length: 17
cdr3_aa: CASSLGLRERAQETQYF

v_call: TRBV18
cdr3_length: 16
cdr3_aa: CASSSGTVSSYNEQFF

v_call: TRBV4-1
cdr3_length: 15
cdr3_aa: CASSLTSGGGETQYF

v_call: TRBV18
cdr3_length: 13
cdr3_aa: CASSASPSYEQYF

v_call: TRBV11-2
cdr3_length: 14
cdr3_aa: CASSEWSSYNEQFF

v_call: TRBV7-8
cdr3_length: 14
cdr3_aa: CASSYTSGRLEQFF

v_call: TRBV28
cdr3_length: 14
cdr3_aa: CASSLRDRGNTQYF

v_call: TRBV6-1
cdr3_length: 13
cdr3_aa: CASSEDFGSPLHF

v_call: TRBV5-6
cdr3_length: 13
cdr3_aa: CASSLGGNTEAFF

v_call: TRBV4-2
cdr3_length: 15
cdr3_aa: CASSLTTGRDETQYF

v_call: TRBV11-2
cdr3_length: 14
cdr3_aa: CASSLNLAGYEQYF

v_call: TRBV5-1
cdr3_length: 15
cdr3_aa: CASSLMGQNTGELFF

v_call: TRBV9
cdr3_length: 14
cdr3_aa: CASSADGGAGPQHF

v_call: TRBV5-1
cdr3_length: 14
cdr3_aa: CASSLQGQNTEAFF

v_call: TRBV6-6
cdr3_length: 16
cdr3_aa: CASSSFFGTNNYGYTF

v_call: TRBV7-9
cdr3_length: 13
cdr3_aa: CASSFGGSGGYTF

v_call: TRBV7-9
cdr3_length: 13
cdr3_aa: CASGVTGANVLTF

v_call: TRBV28
cdr3_length: 15
cdr3_aa: CASSLEGAYSYEQYF

v_call: TRBV5-1
cdr3_length: 15
cdr3_aa: CASSLEGLGDNEQFF

v_call: TRBV5-1
cdr3_length: 15
cdr3_aa: CASSPPGQGNYEQYF

v_call: TRBV5-6
cdr3_length: 14
cdr3_aa: CASLGSPGPYGYTF

v_call: TRBV7-9
cdr3_length: 15
cdr3_aa: CASSLREESTDTQYF

v_call: TRBV19
cdr3_length: 15
cdr3_aa: CASSAGTGVKETQYF

v_call: TRBV6-1
cdr3_length: 15
cdr3_aa: CASSWAGGRYGPQHF

v_call: TRBV11-2
cdr3_length: 12
cdr3_aa: CASSLGHVEQYF

v_call: TRBV28
cdr3_length: 15
cdr3_aa: CASMREGQGATEAFF

v_call: TRBV27
cdr3_length: 15
cdr3_aa: CASSSTGLAGTEQYF

v_call: TRBV15
cdr3_length: 17
cdr3_aa: CATSRGLALMGGETQYF

v_call: TRBV28
cdr3_length: 11
cdr3_aa: CAVGGRRGYTF

v_call: TRBV7-2
cdr3_length: 13
cdr3_aa: CASSLSRRGEQYF

v_call: TRBV7-2
cdr3_length: 18
cdr3_aa: CASIHYHLQGDLNYGYTF

v_call: TRBV5-6
cdr3_length: 15
cdr3_aa: CASSFGGGATGELFF

v_call: TRBV7-2
cdr3_length: 16
cdr3_aa: CASSLAHGLAYNEQFF

v_call: TRBV18
cdr3_length: 14
cdr3_aa: CASSPIYLQETQYF

v_call: TRBV2
cdr3_length: 15
cdr3_aa: CASSPTGSGANVLTF

v_call: TRBV7-9
cdr3_length: 14
cdr3_aa: CASGRTGHQETQYF

v_call: TRBV28
cdr3_length: 15
cdr3_aa: CASSPSRGLLNEQFF

v_call: TRBV29-1
cdr3_length: 12
cdr3_aa: CSERLASQTQYF

v_call: TRBV9
cdr3_length: 13
cdr3_aa: CARVGDRADGYTF

v_call: TRBV6-6
cdr3_length: 15
cdr3_aa: CASSSTYSGRYEQYF

v_call: TRBV5-1
cdr3_length: 18
cdr3_aa: CASSLLLSGGLDTGELFF

v_call: TRBV9
cdr3_length: 15
cdr3_aa: CASTTDPGHDYGYTF

v_call: TRBV27
cdr3_length: 15
cdr3_aa: CASTYRSGELETQYF

v_call: TRBV6-1
cdr3_length: 14
cdr3_aa: CASRGLAGVYEQYF

v_call: TRBV5-5
cdr3_length: 15
cdr3_aa: CASSGTGVQANEQFF

v_call: TRBV12-2
cdr3_length: 16
cdr3_aa: CASRTGAPPSNEKLFF

v_call: TRBV7-7
cdr3_length: 15
cdr3_aa: CASSSSGFSTGELFF

v_call: TRBV21-1
cdr3_length: 14
cdr3_aa: CASLSGGPNQPQHF

v_call: TRBV30
cdr3_length: 16
cdr3_aa: CAWGRVGQGYTDTQYF

v_call: TRBV6-1
cdr3_length: 16
cdr3_aa: CASSATGVWGTDTQYF

v_call: TRBV6-1
cdr3_length: 14
cdr3_aa: CASFWGGLYNEQFF

v_call: TRBV7-9
cdr3_length: 17
cdr3_aa: CASSPHRDRRLRDEQFF

v_call: TRBV2
cdr3_length: 11
cdr3_aa: CASREDRKAFF